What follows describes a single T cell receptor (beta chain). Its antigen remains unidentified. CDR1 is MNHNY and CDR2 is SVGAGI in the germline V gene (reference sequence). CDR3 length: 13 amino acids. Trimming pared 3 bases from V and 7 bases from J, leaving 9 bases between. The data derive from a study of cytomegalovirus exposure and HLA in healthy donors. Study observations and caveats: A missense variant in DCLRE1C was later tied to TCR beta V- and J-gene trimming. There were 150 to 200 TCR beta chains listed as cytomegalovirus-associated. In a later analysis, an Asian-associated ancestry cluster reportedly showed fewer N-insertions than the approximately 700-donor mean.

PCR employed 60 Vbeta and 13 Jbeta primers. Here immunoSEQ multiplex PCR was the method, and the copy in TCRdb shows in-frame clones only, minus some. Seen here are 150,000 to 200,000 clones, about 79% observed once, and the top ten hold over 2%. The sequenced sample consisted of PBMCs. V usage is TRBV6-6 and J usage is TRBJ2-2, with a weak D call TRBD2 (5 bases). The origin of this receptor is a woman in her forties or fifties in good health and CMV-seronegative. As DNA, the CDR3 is TGTGCCAGCAGTTATAGAGAGGGCGGGGAGCTGTTTTTT. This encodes CASSYREGGELFF.